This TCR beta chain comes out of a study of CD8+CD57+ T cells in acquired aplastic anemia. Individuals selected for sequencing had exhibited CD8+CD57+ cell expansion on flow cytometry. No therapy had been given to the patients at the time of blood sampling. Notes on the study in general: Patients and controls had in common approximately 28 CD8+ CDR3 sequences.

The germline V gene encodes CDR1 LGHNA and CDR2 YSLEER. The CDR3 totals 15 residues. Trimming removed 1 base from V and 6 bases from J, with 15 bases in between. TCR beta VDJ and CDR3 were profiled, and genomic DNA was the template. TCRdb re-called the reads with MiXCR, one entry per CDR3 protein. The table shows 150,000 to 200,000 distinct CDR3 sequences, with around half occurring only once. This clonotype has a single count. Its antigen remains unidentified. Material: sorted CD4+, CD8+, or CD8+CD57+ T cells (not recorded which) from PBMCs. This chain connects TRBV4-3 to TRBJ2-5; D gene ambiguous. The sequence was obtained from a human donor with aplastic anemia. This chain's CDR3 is CASSQVEGSRQTQYF. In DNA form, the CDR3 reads TGCGCCAGCAGCCAAGTCGAAGGTTCCAGGCAGACCCAGTACTTC.